This T cell receptor (beta chain) stems from a study of T cells in Graves' hyperthyroidism and ophthalmopathy. Looking at the study overall: Before any treatment, at initial diagnosis, peripheral blood was collected. Findings and limits, study-wide: Within blood appeared most thyroid clonotypes that had expanded above 0.001.

The CDR3 spans 12 residues. The ends were cut back, 8 bases at V and 4 bases at J, with 9 bases in the middle. Germline V gene data show CDR1 as MNHNS and CDR2 as SASEGT. Turning to this clonotype: What it recognizes is unknown.

RNA transcripts served as the template for amplifying TCR beta CDR3 regions. In the first-round RT-PCR of the TCR CDR3, the HTBI primer set was used. TCRdb ran MiXCR on the multiplex PCR reads and lists one entry per CDR3 protein. The top ten clones hold less than 20% of a sample with around 690,000 distinct CDR3 sequences, around 16% of them seen once. This TCR was recovered from a man aged 50 to 60 with Graves' hyperthyroidism. The gene calls are TRBV6-1 and TRBJ1-5; D perhaps matches TRBD1 (6 bases). Sequencing was carried out using blood. The CDR3 sequence is CASGQNNQPQHF. The CDR3 DNA is TGTGCCAGCGGACAGAATAATCAGCCCCAGCATTTT.